The 21 T cell receptor beta chains given below trace back to one sample, sequenced in a study of T cell repertoires in ileal Crohn's disease. As to time point: neoterminal ileum biopsy at postoperative endoscopy, about 6 months after surgery. Sequencing used immunoSEQ multiplex PCR; TCRdb keeps in-frame clones, though not all of them. This table holds 11,000 or so clones, around 80% found once. Input material: ileal tissue. The receptors shown here come from an adult with Crohn's disease.

The chain joins TRBV7-8 to TRBJ2-7; TRBD2 aligns across 8 bases. CDR3 length equals 17 residues. Looked up from germline, CDR1 is SGHVS and CDR2 is FQNEAQ. The J segment lost 0 bases and the V segment lost 3 bases, leaving 10 bases of the junction unmatched. The CDR3 bases are TGTGCCAGCAGCTTTGGGACGGGACTAGGGAGCTCCTACGAGCAGTACTTC. Its translation is CASSFGTGLGSSYEQYF.

The rearrangement joins TRBV10-1 to TRBJ2-3; TRBD2 might be the D (5 bases). CDR1 is WNHNN and CDR2 is SYGVQD in the germline V gene (reference sequence). Trimming cost V 3 bases and J 1 base, with 11 bases left between them. This CDR3 is built from 15 residues. The CDR3 sequence: CASSDASGRTDTQYF. CDR3 coding DNA: TGCGCCAGCAGTGATGCGAGCGGACGCACAGATACGCAGTATTTT.

The chain couples TRBV6-1 to TRBJ2-7, with D perhaps TRBD1 (5 bases). Looked up from germline, CDR1 is MNHNS and CDR2 is SASEGT. The V end lost 7 bases, the J end lost 4 bases, and 20 bases lay between the germline ends. The CDR3 consists of 15 residues. The CDR3 nucleotides read TGTGCCAGCACCAAGGGCAGGGCAGTAAGATACGAGCAGTACTTC. Translated: CASTKGRAVRYEQYF.

The rearrangement joins TRBV10-2 to TRBJ2-3; tentative D call: TRBD1 (5 bases). V lost 2 bases and J lost 2, with 8 bases in between. Per the germline V gene, CDR1 is WSHSY and CDR2 is SAAADI. The CDR3 has 14 amino acids. The CDR3, as DNA: TGCGCCAGCAGTGAGGACAGATTCACAGATACGCAGTATTTT. Amino acids: CASSEDRFTDTQYF.

V and J are TRBV5-4 and TRBJ2-7; D is unresolved. The CDR3 runs to 13 residues. The V and J ends lost 4 bases and 4 bases respectively, with 12 bases between them. The germline V gene has CDR1 SGHNT and CDR2 YYREEE (reference sequence). CDR3 sequence (DNA): TGTGCCAGCAGCCCTCGAGGTCGATACGAGCAGTACTTC. Protein: CASSPRGRYEQYF. The full variable domain, with the rest looked up from reference TRBV5-4 and TRBJ2-7, is ETGVTQSPTHLIKTRGQQVTLRCSSQSGHNTVSWYQQALGQGPQFIFQYYREEENGRGNFPPRFSGLQFPNYSSELNVNALELDDSALYLCASSPRGRYEQYFGPGTRLTVT.

The V call is TRBV5-1, the J call TRBJ2-4; TRBD1 matches at 10 bases. The V segment lost 0 bases and the J segment 15 bases; nucleotides outside the gene matches: 3. This CDR3 is built from 12 residues. The germline V gene has CDR1 SGHRS and CDR2 YFSETQ. The CDR3 DNA reads TGCGCCAGCAGCTTGGGACAGGGGGCTTCGTACTTC. Residues: CASSLGQGASYF. Full variable domain (rest looked up from reference TRBV5-1 and TRBJ2-4): KAGVTQTPRYLIKTRGQQVTLSCSPISGHRSVSWYQQTPGQGLQFLFEYFSETQRNKGNFPGRFSGRQFSNSRSEMNVSTLELGDSALYLCASSLGQGASYFGAGTRLSVL.

The rearrangement links TRBV7-9 to TRBJ1-2, with D perhaps TRBD1 (6 bases). Germline V gives CDR1 SEHNR, CDR2 FQNEAQ (reference sequence). The CDR3 sequence is 15 residues long. The V end lost 5 bases, the J end lost 8 bases, and 21 bases lay between the germline ends. The chain's CDR3 is CASSPQPTGLDGYTF. CDR3 coding DNA: TGTGCCAGCAGCCCCCAACCTACAGGGTTAGACGGCTACACCTTC.

The genes are TRBV18 and TRBJ2-1; the match to TRBD2 covers 10 bases. The CDR3 sequence is 15 residues long. The J segment lost 5 bases and the V segment lost 4 bases, leaving 5 bases of the junction unmatched. Germline CDR1 is KGHSH and CDR2 is LQKENI. The CDR3 loop reads CASSLGLAANNEQFF. The CDR3 nucleotides read TGTGCCAGCTCACTCGGACTAGCGGCAAACAATGAGCAGTTCTTC.

The chain has TRBV6-4 and TRBJ2-1; the D gene is possibly TRBD2 (7 bases). With 9 bases removed from V and 3 bases from J, the gap between germline ends came to 21 bases. The V gene's germline CDR1 is MRHNA and CDR2 SNTAGT. This CDR3 is 16 amino acids long. Here the CDR3 reads CASTQEGGSLYNEQFF. The CDR3 DNA is TGTGCCAGTACTCAAGAGGGGGGGAGCCTCTACAATGAGCAGTTCTTC.

This clone was recorded only once. The rearrangement links TRBV18 to TRBJ1-6; no clear D. Trimming took 4 bases from V and 3 from J, leaving 7 bases between them. Germline-derived CDR1 and CDR2 are KGHSH and LQKENI. This CDR3 spans 14 amino acids. The CDR3 loop is CASSRAVYNSPLHF. The DNA of the CDR3 is TGTGCCAGCTCACGGGCCGTCTATAATTCACCCCTCCACTTT.

The chain employs TRBV5-1 and TRBJ2-7; 7 bases match TRBD1. The CDR3 has 17 residues. V lost 1 base, J lost 1 base, and 11 bases stayed unmatched. Germline assignment: CDR1 SGHRS and CDR2 YFSETQ. The CDR3 DNA follows: TGCGCCAGCAGCTTGATAACAGGGGTATTTGGATCCTACGAGCAGTACTTC. Translating gives CASSLITGVFGSYEQYF.

The chain combines TRBV6-6 with TRBJ2-7, with TRBD2 identical over 8 bases. CDR1 is MNHNY, CDR2 SVGAGI, per germline (reference sequence). The ends lost 2 bases at V and 5 bases at J; junction bases unmatched: 8. The CDR3 totals 15 residues. CDR3 nucleotide sequence: TGTGCCAGCAGTTACCCCATCGGGAGGGGGGACGAGCAGTACTTC. Its protein product is CASSYPIGRGDEQYF.

This clone has only a few counts. This chain connects TRBV6-1 to TRBJ2-2; D call uncertain. The CDR3 sequence is 14 residues long. Germline V CDR1 and CDR2: MNHNS, SASEGT. V was clipped by 11 bases and J by 4 bases, with 17 bases between them. CDR3 protein: CACRLANLTGELFF. Written as DNA, the CDR3 is TGTGCCTGCCGACTGGCAAACCTCACCGGGGAGCTGTTTTTT.

DNA for the CDR3: TGTGCCAGCAGTTCTGGACAGGGGACCTATGGCTACACCTTC. Encoded protein: CASSSGQGTYGYTF. The chain uses TRBV28 and TRBJ1-2; 9 bases map to TRBD1. V lost 4 bases and J lost 4; bases outside the gene matches: 4. There are 14 residues in the CDR3. Germline-derived CDR1 and CDR2 are MDHEN and SYDVKM.

The chain recombines TRBV19 with TRBJ2-5; 7 bases are a match to TRBD1. The DNA end favors TRBJ2-7, so the J call may be wrong. From germline, CDR1 is LNHDA and CDR2 SQIVND (reference sequence). The CDR3 has 16 amino acids. In DNA, the CDR3 is TGTGCCAGTAGCGCCACCCGACAGGGAAGAGGCAACGAGCAGTACTTC. This sequence encodes CASSATRQGRGNEQYF.

The chain links TRBV6-1 to TRBJ1-1, with D possibly matching TRBD1 (6 bases). CDR1 is MNHNS and CDR2 is SASEGT in the germline V gene. This CDR3 is 14 amino acids long. Between the trimmed V and J ends, which lost 3 bases and 11 bases, there was a span of 19 bases. This CDR3 reads CASSERTDIIDAFF. The CDR3 DNA sequence: TGTGCCAGCAGTGAGAGGACAGATATAATAGACGCTTTCTTT.

The chain joins TRBV19 to TRBJ2-5; the D gene is possibly TRBD1 (6 bases). Germline V gives CDR1 LNHDA, CDR2 SQIVND (reference sequence). V was cut by 5 bases and J by 1 base, with 14 bases left in between. There are 15 residues in the CDR3. The CDR3 DNA reads as TGTGCCAGTAGTTCCCGAGGGACATCCCAAGAGACCCAGTACTTC. Its protein is CASSSRGTSQETQYF.

The V and J genes are TRBV29-1 and TRBJ1-1; no definite D call. V was pared by 7 bases and J by 3 bases, with 6 bases between. This CDR3 has 10 residues. Germline CDR1 is SQVTM and CDR2 is ANQGSEA. CDR3 region: CSASDTEAFF. The CDR3 nucleotides are TGCAGCGCCTCGGACACTGAAGCTTTCTTT.

The chain employs TRBV5-1 and TRBJ1-2; TRBD1 matches at 11 bases. Germline V gene sequence: CDR1 SGHRS, CDR2 YFSETQ. J gave up 6 bases and V 5 bases, and 6 bases lay outside the gene matches. The CDR3 runs 14 residues. The CDR3 protein is CASRPGTGGDGYTF. CDR3 nucleotide sequence: TGCGCCAGCAGACCCGGGACAGGGGGAGATGGCTACACCTTC.

This clone occurred a few times. The V call is TRBV5-1, the J call TRBJ2-7; 13 nucleotides align to TRBD2. The CDR3 is 20 residues long. The germline V gene has CDR1 SGHRS and CDR2 YFSETQ. Unmatched junction bases numbered 18, after V lost 4 bases and J lost 2 bases. The CDR3 is CASSPFTGFGTSGKPYEQYF. The CDR3 DNA reads as TGCGCCAGCAGCCCCTTCACGGGGTTTGGGACTAGCGGGAAACCCTACGAGCAGTACTTC. Combining the CDR3 with reference TRBV5-1 and TRBJ2-7 gives the whole variable domain KAGVTQTPRYLIKTRGQQVTLSCSPISGHRSVSWYQQTPGQGLQFLFEYFSETQRNKGNFPGRFSGRQFSNSRSEMNVSTLELGDSALYLCASSPFTGFGTSGKPYEQYFGPGTRLTVT.

This chain connects TRBV4-2 to TRBJ1-4, with D uncertain. The CDR3 runs to 16 residues. Germline CDR1 is LGHNA and CDR2 is YNFKEQ. Trimming took off 1 base at V and 6 bases at J, with 15 bases between the two ends. The DNA of the CDR3 is TGTGCCAGCAGCCAAGGGATCGGGGTTCAGGATGAAAAACTGTTTTTT. Amino acids: CASSQGIGVQDEKLFF.